A selection of T cell receptor beta chains follows, all from one sample in a study of T-cell memory formation after mild COVID-19. TCRdb itself ran the 5' RACE reads through MiXCR, one entry per CDR3 protein. The sample holds around 410,000 distinct CDR3 sequences, roughly a quarter seen once. Sequenced material: PBMCs or a T cell subset sorted from them (not recorded which). Receptor source: an adult woman who had mild COVID-19 (a few samples of this study predate the infection). Cell type and time point are not known. Each CDR3 is given with its conserved first and last residue. A D gene is named only where the DNA matches it firmly. Not all rows give a size; the values are once, few, many and, for expanded clones, a class.

TRBJ1-1 NA TRBV5-1 NA TGCGCCAGCAGCTTGGAGGTCGTCGGACGGGGTCATGGAGCTTTCTTT CASSLEVVGRGHGAFF
TRBJ1-4 few TRBV3-1 NA TGTGCCAGCAGCCAGTTCGATGAAAAACTGTTTTTT CASSQFDEKLFF
TRBJ2-7 many TRBV7-2 NA TGTGCCAGCAGCTTAGCGGCGGGGCCGCCCTCCTACGAGCAGTACTTC CASSLAAGPPSYEQYF
TRBJ2-6 NA TRBV3-1 NA TGTGCCAGCAGCCAAGATGCGCGGATCTCTGGGGCCAACGTCCTGACTTTC CASSQDARISGANVLTF
TRBJ1-1 NA TRBV19 NA TGTGCCAGTACCGACCGGACAGTGAACACTGAAGCTTTCTTT CASTDRTVNTEAFF
TRBJ2-7 NA TRBV6-6 TRBD2 TGTGCCAGCAGTGTCGGGGCGGGGGAGTACTTC CASSVGAGEYF
TRBJ1-1 NA TRBV6-5 NA TGTGCCAGCAGTTTCGCCAGGGAAACTGAAGCTTTCTTT CASSFARETEAFF
TRBJ2-1 NA TRBV27 NA TGTGCCAGCACCACCGGGACGAGCTACAATGAGCAGTTCTTC CASTTGTSYNEQFF
TRBJ2-6 NA TRBV19 TRBD1 TGTGCCAGTAGTGAACAGGGGAGCCCCTCTGGGGCCAACGTCCTGACTTTC CASSEQGSPSGANVLTF
TRBJ1-1 few TRBV19 NA TGTGCCAGTAGTATCGGGACGGTGAACACTGAAGCTTTCTTT CASSIGTVNTEAFF
TRBJ2-3 few TRBV4-1 NA TGCGCCAGCAGCCAAAGGGGGGGCGACACAGATACGCAGTATTTT CASSQRGGDTDTQYF
TRBJ2-7 few TRBV13 NA TGTGCCAGCAGCTTAGTTAGGGGGTTTGGCGAGCAGTACTTC CASSLVRGFGEQYF
TRBJ2-1 NA TRBV11-2 TRBD2 TGTGCCAGCCTGCGGGGGAGCTCCTACAATGAGCAGTTCTTC CASLRGSSYNEQFF
TRBJ2-1 few TRBV7-8 TRBD2 TGTGCCAGCAGCTTCGGGACTAGCGTCTTGATCTCCCAGTTCTTC CASSFGTSVLISQFF
TRBJ2-1 many TRBV5-5 NA TGTGCCAGCAGCTGGGATGTGGCCAATGAGCAGTTCTTC CASSWDVANEQFF
TRBJ2-4 many TRBV12-3/TRBV12-4 NA TGTGCCAGCAGTCCACCACAGCTAGCCAAAAACATTCAGTACTTC CASSPPQLAKNIQYF
TRBJ2-1 NA TRBV30 NA TGTGCCTGGAGTGATACGGCTTTTGAGCAGTTCTTC CAWSDTAFEQFF
TRBJ1-1 NA TRBV19 NA TGTGCCAGTATCGGACATATGAACACTGAAGCTTTCTTT CASIGHMNTEAFF
TRBJ2-1 NA TRBV25-1 TRBD2 TGTGCCAGCGGAGGGACTAGCGGGGAGGTACGAGGCAATGAGCAGTTCTTC CASGGTSGEVRGNEQFF
TRBJ2-1 NA TRBV7-3 NA TGTGCCAGCAGCTTAAGGGCGGGGAACTACAATGAGCAGTTCTTC CASSLRAGNYNEQFF
TRBJ1-6 NA TRBV27 NA TGTGCCAGCAGTTTTAAGGGGGGCGGTTCACCCCTCCACTTT CASSFKGGGSPLHF
TRBJ2-7 NA TRBV12-3/TRBV12-4 TRBD1 TGTGCCAGCAGTTACAGGGGCTCAAGCTCCTACGAGCAGTACTTC CASSYRGSSSYEQYF
TRBJ1-1 few TRBV5-1 NA TGCGCCAGCAGCTTCGGGGACGTGAACACTGAAGCTTTCTTT CASSFGDVNTEAFF
TRBJ2-5 few TRBV6-6 NA TGTGCCAGCAGCTTTAACGGGGGGACCCAGTACTTC CASSFNGGTQYF
TRBJ1-1 NA TRBV12-3/TRBV12-4 NA TGTGCCAGCAGCCCTAGGGGGACCAACACTGAAGCTTTCTTT CASSPRGTNTEAFF
TRBJ1-1 NA TRBV30 TRBD1 TGTGCCTGGAGTGTACTACCAGGGGGCTTTGAAGCTTTCTTT CAWSVLPGGFEAFF
TRBJ2-1 NA TRBV11-2 NA TGTGCCAGCACCATATGGGGGGATGAGCAGTTCTTC CASTIWGDEQFF
TRBJ2-7 NA TRBV6-5 NA TGTGCCAGCAGTCAAAGACCCCCCTACGAGCAGTACTTC CASSQRPPYEQYF
TRBJ2-5 NA TRBV7-3 TRBD2 TGTGCCAGCAGCTTAATACTGACTAGCGGGACCCCTCAAGAGACCCAGTACTTC CASSLILTSGTPQETQYF
TRBJ2-7 many TRBV11-2 NA TGTGCCAGCAGCCACAGAGGCAGCTACGAGCAGTACTTC CASSHRGSYEQYF
TRBJ1-5 NA TRBV10-3 NA TGTGCCATCAGCCTAACTGGGGTCAGCAATCAGCCCCAGCATTTT CAISLTGVSNQPQHF
TRBJ1-2 NA TRBV12-3/TRBV12-4 NA TGTGCCAGCACCATAGGACAGATCTATGGCTACACCTTC CASTIGQIYGYTF
TRBJ2-3 once TRBV7-3 NA TGTGCCAGCAGCCTAGACAGGTACACAGATACGCAGTATTTT CASSLDRYTDTQYF
TRBJ1-3 few TRBV5-1 NA TGCGCCAGCAGCTTGGCAGGGACGGGAAACACCATATATTTT CASSLAGTGNTIYF
TRBJ2-3 NA TRBV30 TRBD2 TGTGCCTGGAGTGTAGGGCTAGCGGGAGGCCTGCAGTATTTT CAWSVGLAGGLQYF
TRBJ1-1 once TRBV6-6 NA TGTGCCAGCAGTCCTTCAACAGGGCGGGTGAACACTGAAGCTTTCTTT CASSPSTGRVNTEAFF
TRBJ2-5 NA TRBV5-8 TRBD1 TGTGCCAGCAGTTTTGGGACAGCTCAAGAGACCCAGTACTTC CASSFGTAQETQYF
TRBJ2-7 few TRBV29-1 NA TGCAGCGTTCGAGGAGCCACCTACGAGCAGTACTTC CSVRGATYEQYF
TRBJ2-1 NA TRBV12-3/TRBV12-4 TRBD2 TGTGCCAGCAGTTCACTAGCGGGGGGGCCTGTTGAGCAGTTCTTC CASSSLAGGPVEQFF
TRBJ1-1 few TRBV3-1 NA TGTGCCAGCAGACAAGGACCGGCGAACACTGAAGCTTTCTTT CASRQGPANTEAFF
TRBJ2-5 NA TRBV11-2 TRBD2 TGTGCCAGCAGCTTAGCCCCAGCGGGAGCGGAGACCCAGTACTTC CASSLAPAGAETQYF
TRBJ2-7 NA TRBV2 NA TGTGCCAGCAGTGGGAGGGGAACTCCTGCCTACGAGCAGTACTTC CASSGRGTPAYEQYF
TRBJ2-1 NA TRBV4-2 TRBD1 TGTGCCAGCAGCCAAGGGGACAGGGATAACAATGAGCAGTTCTTC CASSQGDRDNNEQFF
TRBJ1-1 few TRBV20-1 NA TGCAGTGCTCTGCCGGGACTTTCGACCACTGAAGCTTTCTTT CSALPGLSTTEAFF
TRBJ1-5 NA TRBV24-1 NA TGTGCCACCAGTGATTTTAACCAGCCCCAGCATTTT CATSDFNQPQHF
TRBJ2-7 NA TRBV10-3 NA TGTGCCATCTCTTCCGTGATCTACGAGCAGTACTTC CAISSVIYEQYF
TRBJ2-1 NA TRBV24-1 TRBD1 TGTGCCACCAGTGACGTGACAGGGGATCAAGAGCAGTTCTTC CATSDVTGDQEQFF
TRBJ2-3 NA TRBV5-1 TRBD2 TGCGCCAGCAGCTTGTGGTCTAGCGGGGAGCGGTCGCAGTATTTT CASSLWSSGERSQYF
TRBJ2-7 NA TRBV20-1 NA TGCAGTGCTAGAGCCAGGAGCTCCTACGAGCAGTACTTC CSARARSSYEQYF
TRBJ2-7 NA TRBV13 NA TGTGCCAGCAGCTACGACAGGATGCACGAGCAGTACTTC CASSYDRMHEQYF
TRBJ1-6 NA TRBV5-1 NA TGCGCCAGCAGCTTGGAGGGTCCAGGGACCACCGCCGAGGATTCACCCCTCCACTTT CASSLEGPGTTAEDSPLHF
TRBJ2-7 NA TRBV7-9 NA TGTGCCAGCAGCTTAGTGGGAGCTCACGCCGACTACGAGCAGTACTTC CASSLVGAHADYEQYF
TRBJ1-2 NA TRBV4-3 TRBD1 TGCGCCAGCAGCCAAGACTGGACAGGGAAGGACTACACCTTC CASSQDWTGKDYTF
TRBJ2-3 few TRBV5-6 NA TGTGCCAGCAGCTTGGCCATCATCGGCACAGATACGCAGTATTTT CASSLAIIGTDTQYF
TRBJ2-3 NA TRBV10-3 NA TGTGCCACGTTAGCGGGCACAGATACGCAGTATTTT CATLAGTDTQYF
TRBJ1-1 NA TRBV29-1 NA TGCAGCCCCGTCAGAGGGAACACTGAAGCTTTCTTT CSPVRGNTEAFF
TRBJ1-1 NA TRBV7-2 NA TGTGCCAGCAGCTTTCTGGGGGGAGGAAACACTGAAGCTTTCTTT CASSFLGGGNTEAFF
TRBJ1-2 few TRBV6-1 NA TGTGCCAGCCTCCTATCCCACCAGGACTATGGCTACACCTTC CASLLSHQDYGYTF